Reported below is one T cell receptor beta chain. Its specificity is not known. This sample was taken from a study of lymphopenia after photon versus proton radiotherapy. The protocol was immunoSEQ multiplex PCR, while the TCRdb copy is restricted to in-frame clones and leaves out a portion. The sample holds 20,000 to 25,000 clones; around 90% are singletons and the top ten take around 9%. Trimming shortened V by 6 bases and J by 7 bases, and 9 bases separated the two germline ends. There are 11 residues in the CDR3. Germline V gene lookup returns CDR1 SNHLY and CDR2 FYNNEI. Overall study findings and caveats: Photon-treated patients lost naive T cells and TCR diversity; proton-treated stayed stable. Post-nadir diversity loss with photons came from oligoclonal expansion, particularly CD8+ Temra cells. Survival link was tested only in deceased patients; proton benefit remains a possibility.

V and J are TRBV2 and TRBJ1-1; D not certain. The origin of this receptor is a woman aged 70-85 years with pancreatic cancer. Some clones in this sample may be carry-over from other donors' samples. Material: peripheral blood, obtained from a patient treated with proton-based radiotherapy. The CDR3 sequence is CASSQAGEAFF. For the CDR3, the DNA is TGTGCCAGCAGCCAGGCGGGTGAAGCTTTCTTT.